These 15 T cell receptor beta chains were all obtained from the same sample, sequenced in a study of T cell repertoires in cytomegalovirus infection. TCRdb recomputed calls from the reads with MiXCR, one row per CDR3 protein. Altogether some 50,000 distinct CDR3 sequences are present, about a fifth being singletons, with the ten largest covering about 90%. The antigens for these receptors are not known. The source was CD8+ T cells from cultured PBMCs, collected from culture after CMV antigen stimulation. These receptors were collected from a human donor in good health (CMV status not recorded). Some clones in this sample may be carry-over from other donors' samples.

The chain combines TRBV6-2 or TRBV6-3 with TRBJ2-7; TRBD1 matches 8 bases. The ends lost 7 bases at V and 0 bases at J; junction bases unmatched: 2. The CDR3 totals 13 residues. The germline gives CDR1 MNHEY, CDR2 SVGEGT. CDR3 loop: CASKGQGSYEQYF. Here the CDR3 DNA reads TGTGCCAGCAAAGGACAGGGCTCCTACGAGCAGTACTTC.

The V and J genes are TRBV5-1 and TRBJ2-7; D not resolved. The CDR3 runs to 13 residues. CDR1 and CDR2 from the germline V gene are SGHRS and YFSETQ. V was pared by 0 bases and J by 4 bases, with 8 bases between. The CDR3 here is CASSLEPTYEQYF. The CDR3 DNA sequence: TGCGCCAGCAGCTTGGAGCCGACATACGAGCAGTACTTC.

This clonotype was seen more than once but under ten times. Germline and junction disagree at one end, which may indicate a read error. CDR3 sequence (DNA): TGTGCCAGCAGATCTGGGCTTGAAGCTTACTTT. Translated, it gives CASRSGLEAYF. The genes are TRBV6-2 or TRBV6-3 and TRBJ1-1; D gene unclear. The CDR3 runs 11 residues. Germline lookup yields CDR1 MNHEY and CDR2 SVGEGT.

This clonotype was detected a few times. The rearrangement links TRBV27 to TRBJ2-7, with TRBD1 matching 8 bases. CDR3 size: 16 residues. CDR1 is MNHEY, CDR2 SMNVEV, per germline (reference sequence). The ends lost 5 bases at V and 2 bases at J; junction bases unmatched: 11. The CDR3 DNA reads as TGTGCCAGCAGTCCTCGGACAGGGAAAAGGACCTACGAGCAGTACTTC. Residues: CASSPRTGKRTYEQYF.

The V and J genes are TRBV5-1 and TRBJ1-5; weak D call: TRBD1 (6 bases). V lost 0 bases and J 7 bases, leaving 14 bases between the germline ends. This CDR3 has 15 residues. Germline CDR1 reads SGHRS; CDR2 reads YFSETQ. The CDR3 coding sequence is TGCGCCAGCAGCTTGGCCCCAGGGGCCCGACAGCCCCAGCATTTT. This translates into CASSLAPGARQPQHF.

This clonotype occurred a few times. J is TRBJ2-7 and V is TRBV6-2 or TRBV6-3, with 7 bases identical to TRBD1. CDR1 MNHEY and CDR2 SVGEGT come from the germline V gene. Trimming took 0 bases from V and 3 from J; bases not matched to a gene: 8. The length of the CDR3 is 16 residues. The CDR3 sequence is CASSYSWAGGDYEQYF. CDR3 DNA sequence: TGTGCCAGCAGTTACTCGTGGGCAGGGGGAGACTACGAGCAGTACTTC.

This clonotype has more than one count but fewer than ten. This rearrangement joins TRBV5-1 to TRBJ2-7, with D perhaps TRBD1 (6 bases). The CDR3 has 15 amino acids. V was pared by 5 bases and J by 5 bases, with 20 bases between. Germline-derived CDR1 and CDR2 are SGHRS and YFSETQ. Here the CDR3 reads CASRNYIGGHDEQYF. In DNA form, the CDR3 reads TGCGCCAGCAGAAACTACATTGGGGGACACGACGAGCAGTACTTC.

The chain uses TRBV5-5 and TRBJ2-1; 8 bases match TRBD1. Looked up from germline, CDR1 is SGHKS and CDR2 is YYEKEE (reference sequence). CDR3 length equals 15 residues. V dropped 5 bases and J dropped 4; count of bases not matched to a gene: 8. CDR3 nucleotides: TGTGCCAGCAGGATGACAGGGGCTTTATACAATGAGCAGTTCTTC. This codes for CASRMTGALYNEQFF. The full variable domain, with the rest looked up from reference TRBV5-5 and TRBJ2-1, is DAGVTQSPTHLIKTRGQQVTLRCSPISGHKSVSWYQQVLGQGPQFIFQYYEKEERGRGNFPDRFSARQFPNYSSELNVNALLLGDSALYLCASRMTGALYNEQFFGPGTRLTVL.

CDR3 protein: CASSFGQGVWTGELFF. CDR3 DNA sequence: TGTGCCAGCAGCTTCGGACAGGGGGTGTGGACCGGGGAGCTGTTTTTT. This chain connects TRBV7-6 to TRBJ2-2; 10 nucleotides align to TRBD1. V lost 3 bases, J lost 5 bases, and 6 bases stayed unmatched. The germline V gene encodes CDR1 SGHVS and CDR2 FNYEAQ. This CDR3 contains 16 residues. Full variable domain (remainder filled in from reference TRBV7-6 and TRBJ2-2): GAGVSQSPRYKVTKRGQDVALRCDPISGHVSLYWYRQALGQGPEFLTYFNYEAQQDKSGLPNDRFSAERPEGSISTLTIQRTEQRDSAMYRCASSFGQGVWTGELFFGEGSRLTVL.

The V and J genes are TRBV19 and TRBJ1-5; tentative D call: TRBD1 (5 bases). Germline V gives CDR1 LNHDA, CDR2 SQIVND (reference sequence). The CDR3 has 14 amino acids. Trimming shortened V by 9 bases and J by 5 bases, and 17 bases separated the two germline ends. The CDR3, as DNA: TGTGCCAGCAGGGCCTATGGTAGGGATCAGCCCCAGCATTTT. The encoded protein is CASRAYGRDQPQHF.

This clonotype was detected only a few times. The chain uses TRBV9 and TRBJ2-7, with a possible D match to TRBD2 (5 bases). CDR3 size: 15 residues. V was pared by 4 bases and J by 2 bases, with 16 bases between. Germline values: CDR1 SGDLS, CDR2 YYNGEE. CDR3 DNA: TGTGCCAGCAGCCCACTCGGACTTGCAACCTACGAGCAGTACTTC. Translation gives CASSPLGLATYEQYF.

This chain connects TRBV28 to TRBJ1-1, with TRBD1 matching 7 bases. From germline, CDR1 is MDHEN and CDR2 SYDVKM. This CDR3 is built from 17 residues. The trim removed 3 bases at V and 4 bases at J, leaving 14 bases unmatched. The CDR3 spells CASSFSIDRAGTTEAFF. The CDR3 DNA follows: TGTGCCAGCAGTTTCTCCATTGACAGGGCAGGGACCACTGAAGCTTTCTTT.

The table lists this clonotype with a few counts. This CDR3 reads CASSSDSPRQGFGSGYTF. DNA for the CDR3: TGTGCCAGCAGTTCCGACTCCCCCCGACAGGGATTCGGGTCAGGCTACACCTTC. The chain joins TRBV12-3 or TRBV12-4 to TRBJ1-2; 7 bases align to TRBD1. J gave up 8 bases and V 4 bases, and 22 bases lay outside the gene matches. The CDR3 loop spans 18 amino acids.

The CDR3 region is CASSSAGDTQYF. The CDR3 DNA sequence: TGTGCCAGCAGCTCTGCGGGGGATACGCAGTATTTT. The gene calls are TRBV7-6 and TRBJ2-3; maybe TRBD2 (6 bases). The V gene's germline CDR1 is SGHVS and CDR2 FNYEAQ. Trimming shortened V by 4 bases and J by 6 bases, and 8 bases separated the two germline ends. CDR3 length equals 12 residues.

The gene calls are TRBV7-9 and TRBJ2-2; D possibly corresponds to TRBD2 (6 bases). CDR3 length: 16 residues. V was trimmed by 4 bases and J by 4 bases, leaving 16 bases between them. Germline V gene data show CDR1 as SEHNR and CDR2 as FQNEAQ (reference sequence). CDR3 nucleotides: TGTGCCAGCAGCTACCCCAGGTCGCGGGGCACCGGGGAGCTGTTTTTT. It encodes CASSYPRSRGTGELFF.